The source of this T cell receptor beta chain is a study of blood T cell repertoires in COVID-19. Original methodology: Estimated nucleated cell counts came from reference gene primer amplification. Using immunoSEQ multiplex PCR, the repertoire was profiled, and TCRdb retains in-frame clones only, with some absent. That table is the source of V, J and clone size, and D and trimming were worked out from the DNA. Found here are roughly 72,000 clones, roughly nine tenths of them singletons; the top ten hold around 2.6%. J was trimmed by 0 bases and V by 3 bases; bases with no gene match: 6. CDR1 DFQATT and CDR2 SNEGSKA come from the germline V gene (reference sequence). The CDR3 sequence is 15 residues long.

This rearrangement joins TRBV20-1 to TRBJ2-3, with 7 nucleotides matching TRBD1. Material for sequencing was peripheral blood. The receptor was isolated from a human donor in a cohort sampled during active COVID-19. The CDR3 spells CSASAGTASTDTQYF. CDR3 coding DNA: TGCAGTGCTAGTGCCGGGACAGCTAGCACAGATACGCAGTATTTT.